This TCR beta chain was sequenced during a study of T cell changes during pregnancy in multiple sclerosis. Unmatched junction bases numbered 11, after V lost 6 bases and J lost 5 bases. The length of the CDR3 is 15 residues. Germline V lookup: CDR1 MNHEY, CDR2 SVGAGI. Sequencing used immunoSEQ multiplex PCR; TCRdb keeps in-frame clones, though not all of them. The sample yields 35,000 to 45,000 clones, 93% seen once. The receptor was derived from a female donor with multiple sclerosis, enrolled in a pregnancy study. The chain has TRBV6-5 and TRBJ1-2; 8 bases align to TRBD1. The sample here was CD4+ T cells from peripheral blood mononuclear cells, taken in the first trimester of pregnancy. Here the CDR3 reads CASSNNPGGMYGYTF. CDR3 DNA: TGTGCCAGCAGCAATAATCCAGGGGGCATGTATGGCTACACCTTC.